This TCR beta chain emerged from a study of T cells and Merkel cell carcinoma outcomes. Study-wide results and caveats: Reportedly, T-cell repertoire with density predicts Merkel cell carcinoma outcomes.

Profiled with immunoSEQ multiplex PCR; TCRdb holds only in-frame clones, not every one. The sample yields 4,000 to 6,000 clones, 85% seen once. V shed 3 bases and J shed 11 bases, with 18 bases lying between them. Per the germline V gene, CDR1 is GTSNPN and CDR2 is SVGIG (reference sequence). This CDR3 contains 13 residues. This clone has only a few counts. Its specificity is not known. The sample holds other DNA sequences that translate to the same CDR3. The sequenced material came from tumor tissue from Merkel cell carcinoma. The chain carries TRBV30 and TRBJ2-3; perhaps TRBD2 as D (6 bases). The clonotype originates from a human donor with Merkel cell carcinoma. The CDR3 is CAWRIAAPRKQYF. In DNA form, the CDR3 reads TGTGCCTGGAGAATAGCGGCCCCCCGAAAGCAGTATTTT.